Described below is a single T cell receptor (beta chain) sequence and its context. Clones were read by immunoSEQ multiplex PCR, and TCRdb kept only the in-frame ones, dropping some. The table includes roughly 76,000 clones, about 89% detected once. The source of the sample is a study of T cell changes during pregnancy in multiple sclerosis. Trimming removed 0 bases at V and 5 bases at J, with 10 bases between. There are 14 residues in the CDR3. Germline lookup yields CDR1 MNHNY and CDR2 SVGAGI (reference sequence). This receptor was obtained from a female donor with multiple sclerosis, enrolled in a pregnancy study. The material sequenced was CD4+ T cells from peripheral blood mononuclear cells, taken in the second trimester of pregnancy. The gene calls are TRBV6-6 and TRBJ2-5; D not resolved. The CDR3 spells CASSYSSSSETQYF. The CDR3 DNA follows: TGTGCCAGCAGTTACTCGTCTTCGTCGGAGACCCAGTACTTC.